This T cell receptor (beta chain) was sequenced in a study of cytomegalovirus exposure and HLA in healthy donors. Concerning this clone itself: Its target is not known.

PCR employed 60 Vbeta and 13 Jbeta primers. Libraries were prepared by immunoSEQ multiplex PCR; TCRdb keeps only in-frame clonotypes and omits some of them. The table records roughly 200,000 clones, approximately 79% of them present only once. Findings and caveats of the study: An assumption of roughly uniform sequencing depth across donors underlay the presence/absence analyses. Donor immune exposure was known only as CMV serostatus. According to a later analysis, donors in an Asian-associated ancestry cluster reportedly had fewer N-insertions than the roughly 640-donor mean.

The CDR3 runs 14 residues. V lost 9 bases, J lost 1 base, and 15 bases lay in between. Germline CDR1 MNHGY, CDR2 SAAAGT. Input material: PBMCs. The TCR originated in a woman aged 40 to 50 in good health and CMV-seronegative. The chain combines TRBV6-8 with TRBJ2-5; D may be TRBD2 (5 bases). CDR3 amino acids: CARARRASQETQYF. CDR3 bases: TGTGCCAGGGCCAGGCGGGCGAGCCAAGAGACCCAGTACTTC.